This TCR beta chain derives from a study of T cells in Graves' hyperthyroidism and ophthalmopathy. Overall study context: Peripheral blood sampling occurred at initial diagnosis, before any treatment.

PBMCs came from roughly 10 ml fresh peripheral blood. Using RNA transcripts as the source, TCR beta CDR3 regions were amplified. First-round RT-PCR of the TCR CDR3 relied on the HTBI primer set. From the multiplex PCR reads, TCRdb called clonotypes with MiXCR, one entry per CDR3 protein. The sample lists more than 300,000 distinct CDR3 sequences, roughly 18% seen once, with less than 45% in the top ten. The source material was blood. The sequence was obtained from a man aged 18-30 years with Graves' ophthalmopathy.

CDR3 DNA sequence: TGTGCCAGCAGCCAAGATAGACCTCCTACGGGAGGAAACACCATATATTTT. This codes for CASSQDRPPTGGNTIYF. The chain carries TRBV3-1 and TRBJ1-3; no clear D gene. Trimming pared 0 bases from V and 4 bases from J, leaving 16 bases between. CDR3 length equals 17 residues. Germline V gives CDR1 LGHDT, CDR2 YNNKEL (reference sequence).